These 24 T cell receptor beta chains originate from one sample sequenced in a study of cytomegalovirus exposure and HLA in healthy donors. It was with 60 Vbeta and 13 Jbeta primers that the PCR ran. Assay used: immunoSEQ multiplex PCR; TCRdb lists only in-frame clones, some missing. The sample includes more than 150,000 clones, roughly 87% of them seen just once. The source material was PBMCs. These receptors were collected from a man in his fifties or sixties in good health and CMV-seronegative.

The V gene is TRBV6-6, the J gene TRBJ1-5; no definite D call. This CDR3 is built from 16 residues. Trimming took off 0 bases at V and 5 bases at J, with 14 bases between the two ends. Looked up from germline, CDR1 is MNHNY and CDR2 is SVGAGI (reference sequence). The CDR3 DNA sequence: TGTGCCAGCAGTTACTCGGAGGTCAGTGGGTATCAGCCCCAGCATTTT. Its translation is CASSYSEVSGYQPQHF.

The chain couples TRBV19 to TRBJ2-3; TRBD2 matches 7 bases. J was trimmed by 5 bases and V by 7 bases; bases with no gene match: 18. From germline, CDR1 is LNHDA and CDR2 SQIVND (reference sequence). The CDR3 runs to 17 residues. DNA of the CDR3: TGTGCCAGTAACAATCCGCGAAACCGACTAGCTGTAGATACGCAGTATTTT. The encoded protein is CASNNPRNRLAVDTQYF.

The sample holds one count of this clone. The genes are TRBV5-1 and TRBJ2-2, with 7 bases matching TRBD2. The germline V gene has CDR1 SGHRS and CDR2 YFSETQ. V shed 3 bases and J 0 bases; nucleotides not matched to a gene: 2. The CDR3 has 15 amino acids. The CDR3 DNA is TGCGCCAGCAGCTGGAGCGGGGCGAACACCGGGGAGCTGTTTTTT. This encodes CASSWSGANTGELFF.

The rearrangement joins TRBV5-6 to TRBJ2-3, with 9 bases aligning to TRBD1. From germline, CDR1 is SGHDT and CDR2 YYEEEE. The CDR3 sequence is 16 residues long. The V and J ends lost 3 bases and 3 bases, in that order; junction bases with no gene match: 8. The CDR3 DNA follows: TGTGCCAGCAGCTCCTCCGGGACAGGGTGGACAGATACGCAGTATTTT. This gives the protein CASSSSGTGWTDTQYF. The full variable domain, its missing parts supplied by reference TRBV5-6 and TRBJ2-3, is DAGVTQSPTHLIKTRGQQVTLRCSPKSGHDTVSWYQQALGQGPQFIFQYYEEEERQRGNFPDRFSGHQFPNYSSELNVNALLLGDSALYLCASSSSGTGWTDTQYFGPGTRLTVL.

This clone has just one count. The CDR3, as DNA: TGCGCCAGCAGCTCAGGGGGAAGGATTAAGGATACGCAGTATTTT. This gives the protein CASSSGGRIKDTQYF. The rearrangement uses TRBV5-1 and TRBJ2-3; 7 bases align to TRBD1. CDR3 length: 15 residues. Germline V gene sequence: CDR1 SGHRS, CDR2 YFSETQ. Germline trimming cut 3 bases from V and 6 bases from J; bases unmatched to any gene: 10.

This clone was observed a few times. The chain joins TRBV7-9 to TRBJ1-3; D ambiguous. The CDR3 is 14 residues long. Per germline, CDR1 SEHNR and CDR2 FQNEAQ (reference sequence). Trimming took off 3 bases at V and 0 bases at J, with 6 bases between the two ends. CDR3 in amino acids: CASSLTGSGNTIYF. Here the CDR3 DNA reads TGTGCCAGCAGCTTGACGGGCTCTGGAAACACCATATATTTT.

The gene calls are TRBV28 and TRBJ1-4, with D possibly TRBD1 on 5 matching bases. V lost 7 bases and J 8 bases, leaving 23 bases between the germline ends. The CDR3 loop spans 16 amino acids. Germline lookup yields CDR1 MDHEN and CDR2 SYDVKM. CDR3 region: CASMGRGTALEEKLFF. The CDR3 region has the DNA TGTGCCAGCATGGGGAGGGGAACAGCACTGGAAGAAAAACTGTTTTTT. Combining the CDR3 with reference TRBV28 and TRBJ1-4 gives the whole variable domain DVKVTQSSRYLVKRTGEKVFLECVQDMDHENMFWYRQDPGLGLRLIYFSYDVKMKEKGDIPEGYSVSREKKERFSLILESASTNQTSMYLCASMGRGTALEEKLFFGSGTQLSVL.

There are a few counts of this clone. The gene calls are TRBV5-4 and TRBJ1-1, with 7 bases that match TRBD1. V was pared by 2 bases and J by 1 base, with 5 bases of the junction left unmatched. The CDR3 spans 15 residues. Looked up from germline, CDR1 is SGHNT and CDR2 is YYREEE (reference sequence). The CDR3 loop is CASSFFNRGNTEAFF. DNA for the CDR3: TGTGCCAGCAGCTTCTTTAACAGGGGGAACACTGAAGCTTTCTTT.

V is TRBV6-1 and J is TRBJ2-5; 7 nucleotides align to TRBD1. CDR3 length: 14 residues. J was trimmed by 4 bases and V by 0 bases; bases with no gene match: 2. The germline gives CDR1 MNHNS, CDR2 SASEGT. The CDR3 DNA follows: TGTGCCAGCAGTGAAGCAGGGGGCTTAGAGACCCAGTACTTC. Translation gives CASSEAGGLETQYF.

The chain has TRBV4-3 and TRBJ1-2; 7 bases match TRBD1. The germline CDR1 and CDR2 sequences are LGHNA and YSLEER. This CDR3 region has 15 residues. V lost 2 bases to trimming and J lost 6 bases; unmatched junction nucleotides: 9. CDR3 nucleotide sequence: TGCGCCAGCAGCCAATATCAGACAGGGAAGGATGGCTACACCTTC. Its translation is CASSQYQTGKDGYTF.

This chain uses TRBV7-3 with TRBJ2-2, with D possibly matching TRBD1 (6 bases). There are 14 residues in the CDR3. Trimming stripped 5 bases from V and 1 base from J, with 8 bases between. The V gene's germline CDR1 is SGHTA and CDR2 FQGTGA. The CDR3 sequence is CASSRQENTGELFF. CDR3 sequence (DNA): TGTGCCAGCAGCCGACAGGAGAACACCGGGGAGCTGTTTTTT.

The chain combines TRBV5-6 with TRBJ2-7, with 7 bases that match TRBD1. Germline lookup yields CDR1 SGHDT and CDR2 YYEEEE. The length of the CDR3 is 13 residues. Germline trimming cut 2 bases from V and 3 bases from J; bases unmatched to any gene: 2. This chain's CDR3 is CASSFDRDYEQYF. CDR3 DNA: TGTGCCAGCAGCTTCGACAGGGACTACGAGCAGTACTTC. Complete variable domain (other parts from reference TRBV5-6 and TRBJ2-7): DAGVTQSPTHLIKTRGQQVTLRCSPKSGHDTVSWYQQALGQGPQFIFQYYEEEERQRGNFPDRFSGHQFPNYSSELNVNALLLGDSALYLCASSFDRDYEQYFGPGTRLTVT.

J is TRBJ2-4 and V is TRBV19; maybe TRBD1 (7 bases). The V end was cut by 3 bases, the J end by 1 base, with 10 bases between. In germline, CDR1 is LNHDA, CDR2 SQIVND (reference sequence). The CDR3 is 15 residues long. CDR3 DNA sequence: TGTGCCAGTAGTATGACAGGGAGGGCCAAAAACATTCAGTACTTC. Translation: CASSMTGRAKNIQYF.

V and J are TRBV7-2 and TRBJ1-2, with D perhaps matching TRBD1 (6 bases). The CDR3 extends over 16 amino acids. Between the trimmed V and J ends, which lost 5 bases and 11 bases, there was a span of 27 bases. Germline CDR1 SGHTA, CDR2 FQGNSA. The CDR3 here is CASSPEGGLIRKWYTF. CDR3 coding DNA: TGTGCCAGCAGCCCCGAGGGGGGGCTTATTAGGAAGTGGTACACCTTC.

The J gene is TRBJ1-1, the V gene TRBV28; D is unclear. The CDR3 totals 12 residues. Deletions cut 6 bases from V and 7 bases from J, with 12 bases between. Germline CDR1 is MDHEN and CDR2 is SYDVKM. The CDR3 region has the DNA TGTGCCAGCAGACTGAAGCCGAATGAAGCTTTCTTT. It translates to CASRLKPNEAFF.

V and J are TRBV5-1 and TRBJ2-1; 15 bases agree with TRBD2. The germline CDR1 and CDR2 sequences are SGHRS and YFSETQ. The CDR3 loop spans 16 amino acids. J lost 6 bases, V lost 2 bases, and 3 bases had no gene match. The CDR3 DNA reads as TGCGCCAGCAGCTTAGGGACTAGCGGGAGGATCAATGAGCAGTTCTTC. It translates to CASSLGTSGRINEQFF.

This rearrangement joins TRBV6-1 to TRBJ2-3; 11 nucleotides agree with TRBD2. The CDR3 has 15 amino acids. Germline CDR1 reads MNHNS; CDR2 reads SASEGT. After removal of 1 base from V and 11 bases from J, the junction contained 8 bases not matched to a gene. The DNA of the CDR3 is TGTGCCAGCAGTGAAGTGGGGACTAGCGGCAGCAAGCAGTATTTT. It encodes CASSEVGTSGSKQYF.

This sequence joins TRBV7-2 and TRBJ2-5; TRBD2 matches at 7 bases. V was pared by 6 bases and J by 0 bases, with 10 bases of the junction left unmatched. Germline-derived CDR1 and CDR2 are SGHTA and FQGNSA. The CDR3 is made up of 16 amino acids. The CDR3 DNA is TGTGCCAGCAGTAGCCAGGCTAGCGGTTACCAAGAGACCCAGTACTTC. It is translated as CASSSQASGYQETQYF.

V gene TRBV27 combines with J gene TRBJ2-7; TRBD1 is a possible D gene (5 bases). The CDR3 loop spans 16 amino acids. CDR1 MNHEY and CDR2 SMNVEV come from the germline V gene (reference sequence). Trimming pared 1 base from V and 0 bases from J, leaving 13 bases between. CDR3 residues: CASSLFQGWSSYEQYF. The DNA of the CDR3 is TGTGCCAGCAGTTTATTTCAGGGATGGTCCTCCTACGAGCAGTACTTC.

This chain links TRBV12-5 with TRBJ1-5, with 11 nucleotides matching TRBD1. The CDR3 length is 19 residues. Per germline, CDR1 LGHNT and CDR2 FRNRAP. V was clipped by 4 bases and J by 3 bases; unmatched bases: 14. The CDR3 protein is CASGWGRDRGLIVNQPQHF. The CDR3 DNA reads as TGTGCTAGTGGTTGGGGGCGGGACAGGGGGTTAATAGTCAATCAGCCCCAGCATTTT.

Comment on this clone: The junction does not match germline at one end; this may be a read error. The same CDR3 also results from other DNA sequences found in this sample. The chain combines TRBV28 with TRBJ1-6; 8 bases are a match to TRBD1. The CDR3 has 13 amino acids. CDR1 and CDR2 (germline): MDHEN, SYDVKM. In DNA, the CDR3 is TGTGCCAGCGGGACAGGAGTTAATTCGCCCCTCCACTTT. It codes for CASGTGVNSPLHF.

About this clone itself: At one of its ends the junction is not consistent with the germline gene, which may arise from a read error. The J gene is TRBJ2-2, the V gene TRBV7-7; possibly TRBD1 for D (6 bases). The CDR3 is 14 amino acids. Per the germline V gene, CDR1 is SSHAT and CDR2 is FNYEAQ (reference sequence). The CDR3 DNA sequence: TGTGCTAGCAGCTCAACAGGGCTCGTCGGGGAGCTGTTTTTT. It encodes CASSSTGLVGELFF.

The V gene is TRBV29-1, the J gene TRBJ2-7; possibly TRBD1 for D (6 bases). V shed 4 bases and J shed 1 base, with 11 bases lying between them. The CDR3 length is 13 residues. Germline V lookup: CDR1 SQVTM, CDR2 ANQGSEA. CDR3 protein: CSVGRTESYEQYF. The CDR3 DNA sequence: TGCAGCGTTGGACGGACAGAATCCTACGAGCAGTACTTC.

In this sample, this clone turned up a few times. This chain uses TRBV28 with TRBJ1-3; no firm D call. This CDR3 comprises 15 residues. V gave up 4 bases and J gave up 1 base, with 11 bases separating them. CDR1 is MDHEN and CDR2 is SYDVKM in the germline V gene. The CDR3 here is CASSWARGSGNTIYF. The CDR3, as DNA: TGTGCCAGCAGTTGGGCTCGGGGATCTGGAAACACCATATATTTT.